Detailed here is one TCR beta chain. This clone is a singleton in its sample. It lacks a known antigen. Within one base of it there is no much larger clone, and no base qualities were kept. The CDR1 and CDR2 encoded by the germline V gene (reference sequence) are GTSNPN and SVGIG. Including cysteine and phenylalanine, the CDR3 has 14 amino acids. The entry retains the CDR3 DNA only, 42 bases that are in frame from base 1. V sheds 1 base and J sheds 2 bases, leaving 11 bases between their ends. To sequence the TCRbeta CDR3 region, genomic DNA was isolated from the sorted cells. The immunoSEQ Assay was used to sequence the TCRbeta CDR3 regions. This is the immuneACCESS table as TCRdb keeps it, with only in-frame sequences that have V and J called. A part of the clones is gone; compared with another copy, unresolved V genes explain less than half, and the rest is unexplained. Recorded for this sample are 65,000 to 85,000 clones; about nine tenths of them occurred a single time. 4% to 5% of the sample lies in the top ten.

These data originate in a study of OX40 agonist ivuxolimab in advanced cancers. Regarding the research as a whole: Ivuxolimab was a fully human IgG2 agonistic monoclonal antibody targeting the costimulatory receptor OX40 (CD134). The purpose of peripheral TCRbeta sequencing was to test whether ivuxolimab changed TCR sequence diversity and led to clonal T-cell expansion. Prior anti-PD-1, anti-PD-L1 or anti-CTLA-4 therapy was permitted, and approximately 40% of dose-escalation patients had received checkpoint inhibitors. Of the 50 or so patients in dose escalation, some 20 had hepatocellular carcinoma, about 15 had melanoma, 9 had renal cell carcinoma and 9 had head and neck cancer. Partial responses occurred in three dose-escalation patients, of whom one had hepatocellular carcinoma and two had cutaneous melanoma. The paper reports the monotherapy dose-escalation portion (N of about 52 patients) of the phase I ivuxolimab trial. Intravenous ivuxolimab was administered to patients every 2 weeks at six dose levels: 0.01, 0.1, 0.3, 1.5, 3 and 10 mg/kg. The dose-escalation cohort was over 70% male with a mean age of about 54 years, ranging from roughly 20 to 80.

The trial excluded patients who had a history of autoimmune disease or who were on systemic immunosuppression. Peripheral blood for TCR sequencing was collected from all dose cohorts at baseline, on cycle 4 day 1, and on cycle 7 day 1. The samples were taken from a phase I, first-in-human, multicenter, open-label dose-escalation trial of ivuxolimab. Adults with locally advanced or metastatic melanoma, renal cell carcinoma, hepatocellular carcinoma or head and neck squamous cell carcinoma were enrolled in the trial. Before TCR sequencing, CD4+ T cells and CD8+ T cells were sorted from peripheral blood as separate populations. The paper's findings and limits, for the study overall: Low levels of normalized T-cell clonal expansion were also seen in some patients who did not respond. Antigen specificity was not determined for the clonally expanded peripheral T cells. At doses of 0.1 to 3.0 mg/kg, clonal expansion of both CD4+ and CD8+ T cells in blood was seen between baseline and week 6. In the 0.1-3.0 mg/kg groups, partial responders were among the patients with the lowest normalized peripheral clonal expansion, particularly in CD8+ T cells. After ivuxolimab, expanded clones were on average more numerous among CD8+ T cells than among CD4+ T cells.

The sequence derives from an adult with an advanced solid tumor such as melanoma, head and neck, liver or kidney cancer. Specimen: CD4+ or CD8+ T cells sorted from blood, collected in a trial of the OX40 agonist ivuxolimab. Recombination joined TRBV30 with TRBJ1-2, and TRBD1 may be the D gene, going by 6 matching bases. The nucleotides are TGTGCCTGGAGTGCGGGACACCTAAACTATGGCTACACCTTC. It encodes CAWSAGHLNYGYTF.